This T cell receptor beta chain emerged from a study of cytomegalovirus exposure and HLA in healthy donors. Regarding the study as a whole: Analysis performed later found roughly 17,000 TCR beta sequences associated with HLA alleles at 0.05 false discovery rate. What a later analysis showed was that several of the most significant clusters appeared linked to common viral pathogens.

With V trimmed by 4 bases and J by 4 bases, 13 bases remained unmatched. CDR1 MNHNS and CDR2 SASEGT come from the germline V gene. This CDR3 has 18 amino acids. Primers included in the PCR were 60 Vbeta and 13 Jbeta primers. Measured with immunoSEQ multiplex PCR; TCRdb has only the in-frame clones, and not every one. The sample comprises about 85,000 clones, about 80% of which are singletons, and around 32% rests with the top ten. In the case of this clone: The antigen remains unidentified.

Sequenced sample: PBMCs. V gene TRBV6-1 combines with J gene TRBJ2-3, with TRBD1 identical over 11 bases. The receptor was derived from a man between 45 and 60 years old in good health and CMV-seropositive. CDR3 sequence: CASSARGTGGTWPDTQYF. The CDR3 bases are TGTGCCAGCAGTGCTAGAGGGACAGGGGGTACGTGGCCAGATACGCAGTATTTT.